Sequencing of this T cell receptor (beta chain) was carried out in a study of blood T cell repertoires in COVID-19. Across the study: Material from acute and convalescent COVID-19 was sourced from the United States, Italy and Spain. T cells, B-cell-depleted T cells, or PBMCs supplied cDNA or gDNA.

Profiling relied on immunoSEQ multiplex PCR, and the TCRdb table lists in-frame clones only, not all of them. The repertoire consists of just over 250,000 clones, with around 86% occurring once and the leading ten covering around a tenth. The material sequenced was peripheral blood. The TCR comes from a man aged 35-49 years who had recovered from COVID-19.

DNA for the CDR3: TGTGCCAGCAGCTCTTACAGGGTTTTGAGCAATCAGCCCCAGCATTTT. This gives the protein CASSSYRVLSNQPQHF. This chain connects TRBV7-8 to TRBJ1-5, with a weak D call TRBD1 (6 bases). Per the germline V gene, CDR1 is SGHVS and CDR2 is FQNEAQ. V shed 4 bases and J shed 1 base, with 14 bases lying between them. There are 16 residues in the CDR3.